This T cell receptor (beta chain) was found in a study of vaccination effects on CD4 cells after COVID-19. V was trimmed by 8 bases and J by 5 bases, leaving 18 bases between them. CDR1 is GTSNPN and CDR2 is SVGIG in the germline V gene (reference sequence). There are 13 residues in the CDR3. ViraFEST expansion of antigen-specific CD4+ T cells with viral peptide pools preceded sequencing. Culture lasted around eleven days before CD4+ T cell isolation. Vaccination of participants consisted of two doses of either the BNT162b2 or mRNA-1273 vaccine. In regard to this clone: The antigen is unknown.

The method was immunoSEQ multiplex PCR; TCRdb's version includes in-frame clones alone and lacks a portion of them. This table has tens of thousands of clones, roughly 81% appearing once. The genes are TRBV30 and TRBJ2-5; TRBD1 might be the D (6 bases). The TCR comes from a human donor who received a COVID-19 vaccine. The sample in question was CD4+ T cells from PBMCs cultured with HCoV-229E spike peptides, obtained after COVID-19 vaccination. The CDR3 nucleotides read TGTGCCCTTTCTGGGGGCCTGAGGGAGACCCAGTACTTC. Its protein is CALSGGLRETQYF. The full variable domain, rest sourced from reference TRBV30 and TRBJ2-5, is SQTIHQWPATLVQPVGSPLSLECTVEGTSNPNLYWYRQAAGRGLQLLFYSVGIGQISSEVPQNLSASRPQDRQFILSSKKLLLSDSGFYLCALSGGLRETQYFGPGTRLLVL.